This T cell receptor (beta chain) was documented in a study of T cell responses to AZD1222 COVID-19 vaccine. Notes on this clone: Antigen specificity is unknown.

Findings and caveats of the study: In all cases, repertoires were sampled only after the peak T cell response. The donors showed a predominance of white British ancestry and of females, with possible underestimation of clonal diversity.

Some clones are missing from TCRdb's copy, which holds only in-frame ones; the method was immunoSEQ multiplex PCR. The data show more than 250,000 clones, 93% seen once. Sequenced material: peripheral blood, taken on day 0 of AZD1222 vaccination. The clonotype was recovered from an adult in good health.

The CDR3 loop is CASSFVRDRAGTQYF. The CDR3 DNA sequence: TGTGCCAGCAGCTTTGTGCGGGACCGAGCCGGGACCCAGTACTTC. The V call is TRBV13, the J call TRBJ2-5; the D gene is possibly TRBD2 (6 bases). V was cut by 3 bases and J by 7 bases, with 18 bases left in between. Germline-derived CDR1 and CDR2 are PRHDT and FYEKMQ (reference sequence). The CDR3 runs 15 residues.